The present T cell receptor beta chain was sequenced within a study of T cells in Graves' hyperthyroidism and ophthalmopathy. Germline V gene sequence: CDR1 SGHDN, CDR2 FVKESK. The length of the CDR3 is 13 residues. The V and J ends lost 0 bases and 1 base respectively, with 1 base between them. A word on this clonotype: Its cognate antigen is unknown.

It was around 10 ml of fresh peripheral blood that supplied the PBMCs. Overall study findings and caveats: Researchers found most expanded thyroid clonotypes above 0.001 in blood as well.

The source material, RNA transcripts, was used to amplify TCR beta CDR3 regions. Researchers ran a first-round RT-PCR on the TCR CDR3 using the HTBI primer set. Via MiXCR, TCRdb re-called the multiplex PCR reads, giving one row per CDR3 protein. The sample shows over 250,000 distinct CDR3 sequences, 20% to 25% of them seen only once. The genes are TRBV14 and TRBJ2-1; D is undetermined. This clonotype originated in a man aged 30 to 45 with Graves' ophthalmopathy. The sequencing input was blood. CDR3 in DNA: TGTGCCAGCAGCCAAGAATCCTACAATGAGCAGTTCTTC. This sequence encodes CASSQESYNEQFF.